The rows below give T cell receptor beta chains drawn from one sample of a study of PD-1 blockade in mismatch repair-deficient tumors. Only in-frame clones appear in the TCRdb table, and some are missing; sequencing was by immunoSEQ multiplex PCR. The sample holds tens of thousands of clones, about 85% seen once. Sequencing was performed on peripheral blood, taken 12 weeks after starting pembrolizumab. Receptor source: an adult with mismatch repair-deficient cancer. CDR3s include the opening cysteine and the closing phenylalanine or tryptophan. A D gene is named only where the DNA matches it firmly. Some rows mark clone size as missing; the rest say once, few, many or name a class of expanded clone.

len	d_gene	v_gene	j_gene	abundance	CDR3nt	CDR3aa
15	TRBD2	TRBV10-3	TRBJ2-7	.	TGTGCCATCACCACCGGGACTAGCGGGGGCTACGAGCAGTACTTC	CAITTGTSGGYEQYF
15	.	TRBV5-4	TRBJ2-5	.	TGTGCCAGCAGCTTGATATCCAGGGTCGGAGAGACCCAGTACTTC	CASSLISRVGETQYF
12	.	TRBV2	TRBJ2-7	.	TGTGCCAGCGGGCCAGATTCCTACGAGCAGTACTTC	CASGPDSYEQYF
12	TRBD2	TRBV9	TRBJ2-1	.	TGTGCCAGCAGCGAACTAGCGGATGAGCAGTTCTTC	CASSELADEQFF
14	.	TRBV6-1	TRBJ2-7	.	TGTGCCAGCAGTGTTTTGACAGCGACCTACGAGCAGTACTTC	CASSVLTATYEQYF
15	TRBD2	TRBV5-1	TRBJ2-3	.	TGCGCCAGCAGCTTGGAGGGGACTAGCGGGGATACGCAGTATTTT	CASSLEGTSGDTQYF
13	.	TRBV27	TRBJ2-1	.	TGTGCCAGCAGTTTAGCGGGGTACAATGAGCAGTTCTTC	CASSLAGYNEQFF
15	.	TRBV19	TRBJ2-3	.	TGTGCCAGTAGCAATCTAGGGGACCTTGGGGATACGCAGTATTTT	CASSNLGDLGDTQYF
13	.	TRBV27	TRBJ2-7	.	TGTGCCAGCAGGGTTGATAGCTCCTACGAGCAGTACTTC	CASRVDSSYEQYF
16	.	TRBV4-1	TRBJ2-1	.	TGCGCCAGCAGCCAAGACTGGCCTAGCTCCTACAATGAGCAGTTCTTC	CASSQDWPSSYNEQFF
12	TRBD1	TRBV7-8	TRBJ1-2	once	TGTGCCAGCAGCTGGCGGGACAGGGGGATCACCTTC	CASSWRDRGITF
15	TRBD2	TRBV4-3	TRBJ2-1	.	TGCGCCAGCAGCCAAGATAGGACTAGTTACAATGAGCAGTTCTTC	CASSQDRTSYNEQFF
15	TRBD2	TRBV19	TRBJ2-7	once	TGTGCCAGTAGTATCAAACTAGCGGGAGCGGGCGAGCAGTACTTC	CASSIKLAGAGEQYF
14	TRBD1	TRBV2	TRBJ2-7	.	TGTGCCAGCAGGCGGACAGGGGGAAAATACGAGCAGTACTTC	CASRRTGGKYEQYF
14	TRBD1	TRBV5-1	TRBJ2-7	.	TGCGCCAGCAGGGGACAGGGTAGCTCCTACGAGCAGTACTTC	CASRGQGSSYEQYF
12	.	TRBV30	TRBJ1-2	.	TGTGCCTGGAGTATCGGCAGTCATGGCTACACCTTC	CAWSIGSHGYTF
16	.	TRBV10-3	TRBJ2-7	.	TGTGCCATCAGCCAAGGGGGGAGGGGACTACCCTACGAGCAGTACTTC	CAISQGGRGLPYEQYF
18	.	TRBV4-3	TRBJ1-6	.	TGCGCCAGCAGCCAAGAGGTTTACCGGGACACCAAGATTTCACCCCTCCACTTT	CASSQEVYRDTKISPLHF
14	.	TRBV6-5	TRBJ1-1	.	TGTGCCAGCTTCCCCCCAGGGACGAACACTGAAGCTTTCTTT	CASFPPGTNTEAFF
15	.	TRBV4-3	TRBJ1-1	.	TGCGCCAGCAGCCAAGATGGGGGCTCGAACACTGAAGCTTTCTTT	CASSQDGGSNTEAFF
15	.	TRBV2	TRBJ2-1	.	TGTGCCAGCAGCCCGATGGATCTGGCCTACAATGAGCAGTTCTTC	CASSPMDLAYNEQFF
15	.	TRBV30	TRBJ1-4	.	TGTGCCTGGAGTGTACAAGCTGGCCCAAATGAAAAACTGTTTTTT	CAWSVQAGPNEKLFF